What follows are 5 T cell receptor beta chains derived from one specimen sequenced in a study of shared clonotypes between healthy human individuals. Terminally differentiated effector memory CD45RA+ cells were excluded by CCR7 positive selection of CD45RO-negative cells. Sequencing used immunoSEQ multiplex PCR; TCRdb keeps in-frame clones, though not all of them. This repertoire shows around 2,100,000 clones, about 94% found once; its top ten account for around 1.2%. The sequenced sample was naive CD8+ T cells sorted from blood. The receptors derive from a man aged 18 to 29 in good health.

This sequence joins TRBV15 and TRBJ1-4, with unresolved D. CDR1 and CDR2 from the germline V gene are LNHNV and YYDKDF (reference sequence). The CDR3 contains 14 residues. Trimming cost V 1 base and J 4 bases, with 7 bases left between them. CDR3 protein: CATSRVGGNEKLFF. CDR3 coding DNA: TGTGCCACCAGCAGAGTGGGTGGTAATGAAAAACTGTTTTTT.

About this clone itself: Other DNA variants within this sample encode the same CDR3. As DNA, the CDR3 is TGTGCCAGCAGTTTAATTAATCAGCCCCAGCATTTT. It specifies CASSLINQPQHF. The chain employs TRBV27 and TRBJ1-5; no firm D call. The V gene's germline CDR1 is MNHEY and CDR2 SMNVEV (reference sequence). This CDR3 region has 12 residues. The V and J ends lost 2 bases and 4 bases respectively, with 3 bases between them.

In DNA, the CDR3 is TGCGCCAGCAGCTTGGAGGCCCGGACTAACCCCGGCGAGCAGTACTTC. The encoded protein is CASSLEARTNPGEQYF. The chain joins TRBV5-1 to TRBJ2-7, with D perhaps matching TRBD2 (6 bases). The CDR3 has 16 residues. CDR1 is SGHRS and CDR2 is YFSETQ in the germline V gene. V shed 0 bases and J shed 6 bases, with 19 bases lying between them.

The chain joins TRBV5-4 to TRBJ2-5; D may be TRBD2 (5 bases). The CDR3 is 14 residues long. The germline V gene has CDR1 SGHNT and CDR2 YYREEE (reference sequence). V lost 2 bases, J lost 5 bases, and 13 bases lay in between. CDR3 sequence (DNA): TGTGCCAGCAGCTTTAGGTCGTGGGAGGAGACCCAGTACTTC. Translation gives CASSFRSWEETQYF.

The chain employs TRBV19 and TRBJ1-3; 7 bases agree with TRBD1. The trim removed 6 bases at V and 0 bases at J, leaving 5 bases unmatched. This CDR3 region has 15 residues. Germline-derived CDR1 and CDR2 are LNHDA and SQIVND (reference sequence). In DNA, the CDR3 is TGTGCCAGTAGCCAAGCAGGGGGCTCTGGAAACACCATATATTTT. Amino acids: CASSQAGGSGNTIYF.